This record concerns one T cell receptor beta chain sequence. This sample stems from a study of blood T cell repertoires in COVID-19. Study details: Specimens from acute and convalescent COVID-19 originated in the United States, Italy and Spain. Sources were T cells, B-cell-depleted T cells, or PBMCs; the material itself was cDNA or gDNA.

CDR1 is SEHNR, CDR2 FQNEAQ, per germline (reference sequence). The CDR3 contains 15 residues. The junction had 18 bases not matched to a gene; V was cut back by 5 bases and J by 14 bases. The protocol was immunoSEQ multiplex PCR, while the TCRdb copy is restricted to in-frame clones and leaves out a portion. The table lists roughly 270,000 clones, approximately 81% of them singletons. Cohort placement rested on clinical history that participants reported themselves. The chain is built from TRBV7-9 and TRBJ2-3; TRBD2 agrees at 8 bases. This TCR was recovered from a woman aged 50 to 60 who had recovered from COVID-19. Sequencing used PBMCs or T cells enriched from blood (not recorded which). The CDR3: CASSRDSSLSGRTYF. For the CDR3, the DNA is TGTGCCAGCAGCAGAGACAGTTCCCTAAGCGGGAGAACGTATTTT.